Given below is one TCR beta chain in context. A single base separates this from a much larger clone, so it may be a read error. The data stem from a study of T cells after yellow fever vaccination. Whole-study context: SMART-Seq v4 Ultra Low Input prepared the low-cell-number fractions.

TCRdb reprocessed the 5' RACE reads via MiXCR and lists one record per CDR3 protein. Of around 49,000 distinct CDR3 sequences detected, 6% to 7% appear once; the ten largest clones hold 15%. The germline gives CDR1 SGDLS, CDR2 YYNGEE. This CDR3 contains 16 residues. Trimming removed 3 bases at V and 0 bases at J, with 16 bases between. The source material was CD8+ T cells not binding an NS4B(214-222) dextramer, sorted from PBMCs, sampled 45 days after the yellow fever booster vaccination. The receptor was derived from a man aged 30 to 39 who received the YFV17D yellow fever vaccine. The genes are TRBV9 and TRBJ2-7, with D perhaps assigned TRBD1 or TRBD2 (5 bases each). CDR3 sequence (DNA): TGTGCCAGCAGCGCTTCCGGGACGTCCATCTCCTACGAGCAGTACTTC. This encodes CASSASGTSISYEQYF.